This TCR beta chain was sequenced for a study of T cells in lung cancer brain metastases. Study-level findings and limits: Most clones were lesion-specific, with limited overlap between paired lesions (mean Morisita index approximately 0.25).

Each sample used about 2–5 ug genomic DNA, matched between paired samples. TCRdb's copy holds only in-frame clones and misses some; the assay was immunoSEQ multiplex PCR. The repertoire holds a few thousand clones, with more than 85% as singletons. Germline V gives CDR1 MNHNY, CDR2 SVGAGI (reference sequence). The CDR3 is made up of 15 amino acids. J was trimmed by 7 bases and V by 6 bases; bases with no gene match: 7. Regarding this clone: What it recognizes is unknown.

Resection was for synchronous oligometastatic disease or a late solitary brain metastasis recurrence. The receptor's source is a man between 65 and 80 years old with non-small cell lung cancer. Sequencing was performed on tumor tissue from the primary lung tumor. The chain couples TRBV6-6 to TRBJ2-1, with 12 bases matching TRBD2. The CDR3 sequence: CASSHPGTSGNEQFF. The CDR3 nucleotides read TGTGCCAGCAGCCACCCCGGGACTAGCGGGAATGAGCAGTTCTTC.